The 23 T cell receptor beta chains below were found in one sample sequenced in a study of persistence of HIV-infected CD4 T cells. Cells were stimulated with CMV-infected fibroblast lysates at 10 ug/mL. Sorted nonresponding memory CD4+ T cells were CD40L-negative, CD69-negative, CD45RO-high. No antigens are known for them. The immunoSEQ assay was version 4, run in survey mode. Profiled with immunoSEQ multiplex PCR; TCRdb holds only in-frame clones, not every one. The top ten clones hold roughly 6.7% of a sample with approximately 31,000 clones, roughly 80% of them seen once. The sample was CD4+ T cells sorted from PBMCs after 18-hour stimulation, taken from a patient who received antiretroviral therapy. The source of these receptors is an adult woman with HIV who was CMV-seropositive.

This rearrangement joins TRBV30 to TRBJ1-4; TRBD1 is a possible D gene (6 bases). From germline, CDR1 is GTSNPN and CDR2 SVGIG (reference sequence). Trimming removed 4 bases at V and 8 bases at J, with 11 bases between. This CDR3 has 12 residues. CDR3 sequence reads: CAWIQGGEKLFF. Written as DNA, the CDR3 is TGTGCCTGGATACAGGGTGGGGAAAAACTGTTTTTT.

J is TRBJ1-1 and V is TRBV6-2 or TRBV6-3; the D is unclear. Germline lookup yields CDR1 MNHEY and CDR2 SVGEGT. The CDR3 contains 12 residues. The germline V and J ends were trimmed by 6 bases and 2 bases, with 7 bases remaining between them. CDR3: CASSRRNTEAFF. The CDR3 bases are TGTGCCAGCAGCCGGAGAAACACTGAAGCTTTCTTT.

The rearrangement links TRBV11-3 to TRBJ2-3; a weak D match, TRBD1 (6 bases). Per germline, CDR1 SGHNT and CDR2 YENEEA. This CDR3 comprises 14 residues. V was trimmed by 5 bases and J by 4 bases, leaving 13 bases between them. CDR3 sequence (DNA): TGTGCCAGCAGCCCCCTCGGACAGCCAGATACGCAGTATTTT. Amino acid sequence: CASSPLGQPDTQYF.

The chain combines TRBV5-1 with TRBJ1-1; 8 positions match TRBD1. Germline CDR1 and CDR2: SGHRS and YFSETQ. J gave up 5 bases and V 4 bases, and 10 bases lay outside the gene matches. This CDR3 is 15 amino acids long. This CDR3 reads CASSLNGQGSTEAFF. The CDR3 nucleotides read TGCGCCAGCAGCCTAAACGGACAGGGAAGTACTGAAGCTTTCTTT.

This clone was counted once. This CDR3 is CASGRLAVTSTDTQYF. The CDR3, as DNA: TGCGCCAGCGGGAGACTAGCGGTGACTAGCACAGATACGCAGTATTTT. The chain links TRBV5-1 to TRBJ2-3; 9 bases are a match to TRBD2. Germline V gene sequence: CDR1 SGHRS, CDR2 YFSETQ. After removal of 7 bases from V and 0 bases from J, the junction contained 9 bases not matched to a gene. The length of the CDR3 is 16 residues.

The rearrangement links TRBV30 to TRBJ1-5, with D hard to call. This CDR3 has 12 amino acids. CDR1 is GTSNPN, CDR2 SVGIG, per germline (reference sequence). The V end lost 2 bases, the J end lost 4 bases, and 6 bases lay between the germline ends. For the CDR3, the DNA is TGTGCCTGGAGTAAAAGGAATCAGCCCCAGCATTTT. Translating it yields CAWSKRNQPQHF. Supplemented by reference TRBV30 and TRBJ1-5, the full variable domain reads SQTIHQWPATLVQPVGSPLSLECTVEGTSNPNLYWYRQAAGRGLQLLFYSVGIGQISSEVPQNLSASRPQDRQFILSSKKLLLSDSGFYLCAWSKRNQPQHFGDGTRLSIL.

The chain couples TRBV9 to TRBJ1-1, with 7 bases aligning to TRBD1. Germline V gene lookup returns CDR1 SGDLS and CDR2 YYNGEE. Trimming at V came to 4 bases and at J to 6 bases, leaving 9 bases not matched to a gene. The CDR3 is 14 residues long. The CDR3 spells CASSRLGGVPEAFF. For the CDR3, the DNA is TGTGCCAGCAGCCGTTTAGGGGGCGTACCTGAAGCTTTCTTT.

The rearrangement links TRBV7-9 to TRBJ1-2; D might be TRBD1 (6 bases). Deletions cut 5 bases from V and 0 bases from J, with 16 bases between. CDR3 length: 16 residues. CDR1 and CDR2 (germline): SEHNR, FQNEAQ (reference sequence). The CDR3 nucleotides are TGTGCCAGCAGCCTTACTAAAAGGGGGGCTAACTATGGCTACACCTTC. Encoded protein: CASSLTKRGANYGYTF.

This chain uses TRBV7-7 with TRBJ2-7; 8 bases agree with TRBD1. This CDR3 has 15 amino acids. Trimming took 5 bases from V and 3 from J; bases not matched to a gene: 9. The germline V gene encodes CDR1 SSHAT and CDR2 FNYEAQ (reference sequence). The CDR3: CASSPRGTGYYEQYF. DNA for the CDR3: TGTGCCAGCAGCCCCAGGGGGACAGGTTACTACGAGCAGTACTTC. Full variable domain (remainder filled in from reference TRBV7-7 and TRBJ2-7): GAGVSQSPRYKVTKRGQDVTLRCDPISSHATLYWYQQALGQGPEFLTYFNYEAQPDKSGLPSDRFSAERPEGSISTLTIQRTEQRDSAMYRCASSPRGTGYYEQYFGPGTRLTVT.

This chain joins TRBV18 and TRBJ1-2, with TRBD1 matching over 7 bases. The V gene's germline CDR1 is KGHSH and CDR2 LQKENI. The CDR3 sequence is 11 residues long. The V segment lost 3 bases and the J segment 13 bases; nucleotides outside the gene matches: 5. CDR3 amino acids: CASSPSQGITF. The CDR3 region has the DNA TGTGCCAGCTCACCCTCACAGGGGATCACCTTC.

V usage is TRBV19 and J usage is TRBJ1-2, with TRBD1 matching 7 bases. V shed 6 bases and J 0 bases; nucleotides not matched to a gene: 4. The CDR3 is made up of 14 amino acids. CDR1 and CDR2 from the germline V gene are LNHDA and SQIVND (reference sequence). CDR3 amino acids: CASRRTGSNYGYTF. The CDR3 DNA reads as TGTGCCAGTAGGAGGACAGGTTCTAACTATGGCTACACCTTC.

V usage is TRBV19 and J usage is TRBJ2-1, with TRBD2 matching 16 bases. CDR3 length equals 18 residues. J gave up 6 bases and V 2 bases, and 7 bases lay outside the gene matches. CDR1 is LNHDA, CDR2 SQIVND, per germline (reference sequence). The CDR3 protein is CASSIRSGTSGRGNEQFF. The CDR3 DNA sequence: TGTGCCAGTAGTATAAGGTCCGGGACTAGCGGGAGGGGCAATGAGCAGTTCTTC.

The genes are TRBV20-1 and TRBJ2-7; TRBD2 matches at 7 bases. Germline V gene data show CDR1 as DFQATT and CDR2 as SNEGSKA (reference sequence). Trimming took 1 base from V and 7 from J; bases not matched to a gene: 1. The CDR3 has 11 residues. The CDR3 loop is CSARAAGEQYF. In DNA form, the CDR3 reads TGCAGTGCTAGAGCAGCGGGGGAGCAGTACTTC.

CDR3 protein: CASSRGASGQETQYF. The DNA for the CDR3 is TGCGCCAGCAGCCGTGGAGCTAGCGGGCAAGAGACCCAGTACTTC. The chain joins TRBV5-1 to TRBJ2-5, with 8 bases lining up with TRBD2. CDR1 is SGHRS and CDR2 is YFSETQ in the germline V gene. The CDR3 has 15 residues. V gave up 4 bases and J gave up 2 bases; unmatched junction bases: 7.

The gene calls are TRBV3-1 (or the pseudogene TRBV3-2) and TRBJ2-3; D could derive from TRBD1 or TRBD2 (6 bases each). The CDR3 extends over 17 amino acids. The V end lost 0 bases, the J end lost 6 bases, and 19 bases lay between the germline ends. The germline V gene encodes CDR1 LGHDT and CDR2 YNNKEL (reference sequence). CDR3 DNA sequence: TGTGCCAGCAGCCAAGATGGGTCGGGGGCCCAGGGGGATACGCAGTATTTT. Amino acid sequence: CASSQDGSGAQGDTQYF.

This clone was detected only a few times. The chain uses TRBV4-3 and TRBJ2-2; no clear D gene. The germline V and J ends were trimmed by 0 bases and 3 bases, with 8 bases remaining between them. CDR1 LGHNA and CDR2 YSLEER come from the germline V gene. CDR3 length equals 15 residues. The CDR3 region has the DNA TGCGCCAGCAGCCAAGAAAACAGCTACACCGGGGAGCTGTTTTTT. This encodes CASSQENSYTGELFF.

The rearrangement uses TRBV29-1 and TRBJ2-5, with 8 bases fitting TRBD2. This CDR3 comprises 13 residues. Germline loops: CDR1 SQVTM, CDR2 ANQGSEA. Trimming removed 4 bases from V and 4 bases from J; junction bases left unmatched: 5. This CDR3 is CSVAVSGAETQYF. The CDR3, as DNA: TGCAGCGTTGCGGTTAGCGGGGCAGAGACCCAGTACTTC.

This clone occurred a few times. The chain carries TRBV12-3 or TRBV12-4 and TRBJ1-1, with TRBD1 as a possible D gene (5 bases). V lost 6 bases and J 8 bases, leaving 13 bases between the germline ends. This CDR3 region has 12 residues. The CDR3 region has the DNA TGTGCCAGCAGCCGAAGTAGGGGCGAAGCTTTCTTT. This sequence encodes CASSRSRGEAFF.

The rearrangement links TRBV9 to TRBJ2-1, with 7 bases identical to TRBD2. Germline V gene sequence: CDR1 SGDLS, CDR2 YYNGEE. The CDR3 runs 17 residues. V shed 2 bases and J 0 bases; nucleotides not matched to a gene: 8. DNA of the CDR3: TGTGCCAGCAGCGTTGAGGGAGGGAGAGGCTCCTACAATGAGCAGTTCTTC. Protein sequence: CASSVEGGRGSYNEQFF.

This chain uses TRBV19 with TRBJ2-7, with 9 nucleotides matching TRBD1. CDR3 length equals 15 residues. V dropped 8 bases and J dropped 3; count of bases not matched to a gene: 11. Germline V lookup: CDR1 LNHDA, CDR2 SQIVND (reference sequence). The CDR3 loop reads CASFSHRDRDYEQYF. The CDR3 DNA reads TGTGCCAGTTTTTCTCACCGGGACAGGGACTACGAGCAGTACTTC.

This chain joins TRBV28 and TRBJ1-1, with a tentative D call TRBD1 (5 bases). The CDR3 has 16 amino acids. Trimming took 6 bases from V and 4 from J, leaving 21 bases between them. In germline, CDR1 is MDHEN, CDR2 SYDVKM. This CDR3 is CASRPRSGRGGTEAFF. DNA of the CDR3: TGTGCCAGCAGGCCCCGGTCGGGGAGGGGAGGCACTGAAGCTTTCTTT.

This chain connects TRBV5-1 to TRBJ2-3, with 7 nucleotides matching TRBD2. Germline V gives CDR1 SGHRS, CDR2 YFSETQ. After removal of 0 bases from V and 0 bases from J, the junction contained 4 bases not matched to a gene. This CDR3 is 16 amino acids long. The CDR3 loop is CASSLEGSGSTDTQYF. In DNA, the CDR3 is TGCGCCAGCAGCTTGGAGGGTAGCGGGAGCACAGATACGCAGTATTTT.

The J gene is TRBJ2-7, the V gene TRBV30; maybe TRBD1 (6 bases). The V gene lost 3 bases and the J gene lost 7 bases, with 19 bases spanning the gap. The CDR3 sequence is 14 residues long. Germline V CDR1 and CDR2: GTSNPN, SVGIG (reference sequence). The CDR3 nucleotides are TGTGCCTGGAGATCGACAGGACCTGGGAGAGAGCAGTACTTC. It is translated as CAWRSTGPGREQYF.